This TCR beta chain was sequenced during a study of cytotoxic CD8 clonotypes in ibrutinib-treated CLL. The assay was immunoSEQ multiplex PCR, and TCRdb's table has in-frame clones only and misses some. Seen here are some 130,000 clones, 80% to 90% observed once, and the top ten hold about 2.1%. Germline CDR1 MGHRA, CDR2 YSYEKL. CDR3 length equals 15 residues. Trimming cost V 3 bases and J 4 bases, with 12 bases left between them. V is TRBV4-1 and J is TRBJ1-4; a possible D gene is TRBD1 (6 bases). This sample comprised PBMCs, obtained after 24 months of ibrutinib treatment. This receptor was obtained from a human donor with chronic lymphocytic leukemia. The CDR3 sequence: CASSQEGVGNEKLFF. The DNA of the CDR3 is TGCGCCAGCAGCCAGGAGGGGGTTGGTAATGAAAAACTGTTTTTT.